Below, one T cell receptor (beta chain) is given with its context. As yet, its antigen is unknown. The V end lost 5 bases, the J end lost 7 bases, and 20 bases lay between the germline ends. The CDR3 spans 16 residues. Germline V gives CDR1 SGHAT, CDR2 FQNNGV. The data derive from a study of shared clonotypes between healthy human individuals. Overall study results and limits: Of the naive CD4 clonotypes, about 5% were shared across several donors.

CD4+ cells yielded CD45RA+ naive and CD45RA-negative memory subsets. Sorted subsets were amplified in replicate PCRs using 200 ng DNA, about 30,000 T cell genomes. Measured with immunoSEQ multiplex PCR; TCRdb has only the in-frame clones, and not every one. The sample includes 2 million to 2.5 million clones, approximately 93% of them seen just once. This chain uses TRBV11-2 with TRBJ1-4; D gene uncertain. Sequencing was done on a sample of naive CD4+ T cells from PBMCs. Indicated subset: CD45RA+ positively selected. This sequence was found in a man younger than 35 in good health. Some clones in this sample may be carry-over from other donors' samples. CDR3 bases: TGTGCCAGCAGCACCGCCTACGGGAGGATGAGTGAAAAACTGTTTTTT. Translated, it gives CASSTAYGRMSEKLFF.